The entry below describes one TCR beta chain. Its target is not known. The germline gives CDR1 LGHNT, CDR2 FRNRAP. V lost 1 base and J lost 14; bases outside the gene matches: 2. The CDR3 has 12 amino acids. The sample belongs to a study of CD8 T cells in ankylosing spondylitis. Overall study findings and caveats: A motif in TCR beta, a set of 8 or 9 highly homologous variants, appeared characteristic of ankylosing spondylitis blood.

From the 5' RACE reads, TCRdb called clonotypes with MiXCR, one entry per CDR3 protein. Here the sample spans a few hundred thousand distinct CDR3 sequences, approximately 20% being singletons. This clonotype originated in a male donor with ankylosing spondylitis. Sequencing input: blood, either unsorted or a sorted T cell fraction (not recorded which). The V call is TRBV12-5, the J call TRBJ2-1; 10 bases are shared with TRBD2. The CDR3 is CASGLASGRKFF. The CDR3 coding sequence is TGTGCTAGTGGTTTGGCTAGCGGGAGAAAGTTCTTC.